This TCR beta chain came from a study of blood T cell repertoires in COVID-19 (dated by TCRdb to about 2020). Regarding the complete study: The collaborator samples originated in the United States, Italy and Spain and spanned the acute and convalescent phases of COVID-19. The prospective study material was composed of cDNA or gDNA derived from T cells, B-cell-depleted T cells, or PBMCs. Deeply sampled blood TCRbeta repertoires from subjects exposed to, actively infected with, or recovered from COVID-19 were included in the dataset. The repertoires were released in a freely available public database meant as a resource for research on the immune response to SARS-CoV-2. The samples were drawn from two sources: the first 160 participants of the ongoing ImmuneRACE study, and 950 to 1,500 subjects contributed by 6 global collaborators. The sample metadata nearly always contained a de-identified subject ID, COVID-19 status, age in years and sex. Where HLA class I and class II types were available, the types were taken from metadata supplied by the sample provider, not from assay-based typing. Results and caveats for the whole study, not just this receptor: How much clinical and demographic metadata was included differed by source and by participant, and the metadata was provided uncurated.

The CDR3 goes from the cysteine to the phenylalanine over 15 residues. The CDR3 DNA has 45 bases and is translated from base 1. CDR1 SGHRS and CDR2 YFSETQ are derived from the germline V gene. Trimming removed 1 base from V and 2 bases from J; the gene matches leave 2 bases unexplained. TCRbeta CDR3 regions were amplified from genomic DNA by means of the immunoSEQ Assay, a bias-controlled multiplex PCR. The study's own analysis went as follows. Nucleated cell counts per sample were estimated from amplification of reference gene primers within the assay. To quantify the absolute abundance of each unique TCRbeta CDR3 rearrangement, sequence reads were collapsed and filtered. Productive Simpson clonality was computed per sample as the square root of Simpson's diversity index over productive rearrangements. TCRdb retrieved this table from immuneACCESS and kept in-frame rearrangements only. Not all clones are present; in checked studies, unresolved V genes account for under half, and no reason is known for the remainder. V and J calls and clone size are copied from that table; D and trimming were computed from the DNA. This sample lists roughly 160,000 clones; roughly 84% were detected once. The ten largest account for under 12% of the sample.

Each collaborating institution followed its own protocols to collect whole blood in K2EDTA tubes. For TCRbeta analysis, collaborators shipped samples as frozen whole blood, isolated PBMCs, or DNA extracted from either of those sample types. In regard to this clone: It lacks a known antigen. The record has no base qualities; no much larger clone is one base away.

The sequence came from a woman aged 80 or older with active or convalescent COVID-19. The source material was peripheral blood. The receptor chain draws on TRBV5-1 and TRBJ1-2, and TRBD1 aligns with 10 junction nucleotides. CDR3 reads: CASSLLGQGNYGYTF. The DNA is TGCGCCAGCAGCTTGTTGGGACAGGGGAACTATGGCTACACCTTC.